These 30 T cell receptor beta chains came from one sample sequenced in a study of PD-1 blockade in classical Hodgkin lymphoma. The time point is: cycle 4 day 1 (C4D1), after 6 weeks of nivolumab. No patient escaped relapse after autologous stem cell transplantation, and brentuximab vedotin exposure varied. Magnetic negative selection was used to purify CD4+ T cells from thawed PBMCs. Data came from immunoSEQ multiplex PCR; TCRdb stores just in-frame clones and leaves some out. The data contain 25,000 to 30,000 clones, over 75% of them seen just once; the ten biggest clones take up roughly 0.52%. The sample was CD4+ T cells from blood, taken before the fourth cycle of nivolumab. These TCRs come from a human donor with classical Hodgkin lymphoma.

This clone was picked up a small number of times. The genes are TRBV7-6 and TRBJ1-2; D gene unclear. The CDR3 has 15 amino acids. V gave up 1 base and J gave up 7 bases, with 16 bases separating them. In germline, CDR1 is SGHVS, CDR2 FNYEAQ. CDR3 DNA: TGTGCCAGCAGCTTAGGGTATGGGAGAAAAGGTGGCTACACCTTC. Residues: CASSLGYGRKGGYTF.

This sequence joins TRBV7-8 and TRBJ1-6; D is uncertain. The CDR3 spans 16 residues. Trimming took off 2 bases at V and 0 bases at J, with 8 bases between the two ends. Germline-derived CDR1 and CDR2 are SGHVS and FQNEAQ. CDR3 nucleotides: TGTGCCAGCAGCTTAATGGGGAGCTCCTATAATTCACCCCTCCACTTT. Residues: CASSLMGSSYNSPLHF.

This clone was recorded only once. J is TRBJ2-2 and V is TRBV18; perhaps TRBD1 as D (7 bases). The CDR3 consists of 16 residues. V lost 2 bases, J lost 1 base, and 11 bases lay in between. CDR1 is KGHSH, CDR2 LQKENI, per germline. CDR3 residues: CASSPNRGGNTGELFF. The CDR3 region has the DNA TGTGCCAGCTCACCAAACAGGGGAGGGAACACCGGGGAGCTGTTTTTT.

This chain uses TRBV5-5 with TRBJ2-7; maybe TRBD1 (5 bases). Germline V gene sequence: CDR1 SGHKS, CDR2 YYEKEE (reference sequence). Between the trimmed V and J ends, which lost 3 bases and 1 base, there was a span of 23 bases. This CDR3 comprises 18 residues. The CDR3 bases are TGTGCCAGCAGCTACCGACAGAACCCATCTACCATATCCTACGAGCAGTACTTC. The encoded protein is CASSYRQNPSTISYEQYF.

The V gene is TRBV5-4, the J gene TRBJ2-5; D is ambiguous. Germline CDR1 is SGHNT and CDR2 is YYREEE (reference sequence). CDR3 length equals 13 residues. The V and J ends lost 5 bases and 4 bases respectively, with 12 bases between them. CDR3 sequence: CASSADLGETQYF. The CDR3 DNA reads as TGTGCCAGCAGTGCTGACCTAGGAGAGACCCAGTACTTC.

The chain has TRBV9 and TRBJ1-2; D gene uncertain. Germline CDR1 and CDR2: SGDLS and YYNGEE. The CDR3 loop spans 16 amino acids. V was trimmed by 3 bases and J by 4 bases, leaving 19 bases between them. The CDR3 nucleotides read TGTGCCAGCAGCGCTGTACCACCCATGGGAAGCTATGGCTACACCTTC. Protein sequence: CASSAVPPMGSYGYTF.

The chain employs TRBV30 and TRBJ2-2, with D possibly matching TRBD2 (5 bases). The germline CDR1 and CDR2 sequences are GTSNPN and SVGIG (reference sequence). CDR3 size: 14 residues. The V end lost 5 bases, the J end lost 13 bases, and 23 bases lay between the germline ends. CDR3 sequence reads: CAWGGDPASVRLFF. The DNA of the CDR3 is TGTGCCTGGGGAGGAGACCCGGCCTCGGTCAGGCTGTTTTTT.

J is TRBJ2-1 and V is TRBV7-2; 7 bases are shared with TRBD2. Germline V lookup: CDR1 SGHTA, CDR2 FQGNSA. Trimming took 1 base from V and 6 from J; bases not matched to a gene: 3. This CDR3 region has 14 residues. CDR3: CASSLGGRTNEQFF. The CDR3 DNA reads TGTGCCAGCAGCTTAGGCGGGAGAACCAATGAGCAGTTCTTC.

The gene calls are TRBV9 and TRBJ1-6; no clear D. CDR3 length: 16 residues. Trimming left V 2 bases short and J 3 bases short, with 12 bases between. Germline CDR1 and CDR2: SGDLS and YYNGEE. The CDR3 region has the DNA TGTGCCAGCAGCGTGGGCAGCGAAATCTATAATTCACCCCTCCACTTT. Its protein is CASSVGSEIYNSPLHF.

The chain employs TRBV7-8 and TRBJ1-2; possibly TRBD1 for D (6 bases). Germline CDR1 and CDR2: SGHVS and FQNEAQ. The CDR3 sequence is 16 residues long. Between the trimmed V and J ends, which lost 4 bases and 4 bases, there was a span of 19 bases. CDR3 sequence: CASSSQGTPLPYGYTF. CDR3 DNA: TGTGCCAGCAGCTCCCAGGGGACACCCCTGCCCTATGGCTACACCTTC.

This chain connects TRBV7-2 to TRBJ2-1; 8 bases align to TRBD2. This CDR3 spans 15 amino acids. With V trimmed by 5 bases and J by 6 bases, 9 bases remained unmatched. CDR1 and CDR2 (germline): SGHTA, FQGNSA. This chain's CDR3 is CASSPRGGVSNEQFF. The CDR3 coding sequence is TGTGCCAGCAGCCCACGGGGGGGTGTCTCCAATGAGCAGTTCTTC.

The CDR3 DNA is TGTGCCAGCGGTTCTCGGCCAGGGTCTGGTACTGAAGCTTTCTTT. Protein product: CASGSRPGSGTEAFF. The genes are TRBV6-6 and TRBJ1-1; a weak D match, TRBD1 (5 bases). Germline-derived CDR1 and CDR2 are MNHNY and SVGAGI (reference sequence). The CDR3 has 15 residues. The V end was cut by 8 bases, the J end by 5 bases, with 21 bases between.

A few counts support this clone. The chain has TRBV7-3 and TRBJ1-3; D is undetermined. Germline loops: CDR1 SGHTA, CDR2 FQGTGA. Trimming took 1 base from V and 0 from J, leaving 1 base between them. CDR3 length: 13 amino acids. The CDR3 spells CASSLNSGNTIYF. In DNA form, the CDR3 reads TGTGCCAGCAGCTTAAACTCTGGAAACACCATATATTTT.

The genes are TRBV20-1 and TRBJ2-5; D remains ambiguous. This CDR3 region has 11 residues. The germline V gene has CDR1 DFQATT and CDR2 SNEGSKA (reference sequence). V was shortened by 2 bases and J by 5 bases, with 6 bases between the two germline ends. The CDR3 loop reads CSARMSETQYF. The CDR3 bases are TGCAGTGCTAGAATGTCGGAGACCCAGTACTTC.

The V and J genes are TRBV19 and TRBJ2-7; 10 bases fit TRBD2. Trimming at V came to 2 bases and at J to 3 bases, leaving 1 base not matched to a gene. CDR1 and CDR2 from the germline V gene are LNHDA and SQIVND (reference sequence). CDR3 length: 14 residues. CDR3 amino acids: CASSILAGVYEQYF. CDR3 nucleotides: TGTGCCAGTAGTATACTAGCGGGAGTCTACGAGCAGTACTTC.

This chain's CDR3 is CASSSPFAHPNEQFF. The CDR3 nucleotides are TGTGCCAGCAGCTCGCCCTTCGCCCACCCTAATGAGCAGTTCTTC. The chain is built from TRBV7-9 and TRBJ2-1; no firm D call. This CDR3 has 15 residues. With 4 bases removed from V and 7 bases from J, the gap between germline ends came to 17 bases. CDR1 and CDR2 from the germline V gene are SEHNR and FQNEAQ (reference sequence).

The V call is TRBV4-3, the J call TRBJ2-3, with a possible D match to TRBD1 (5 bases). The CDR3 totals 14 residues. Germline CDR1 LGHNA, CDR2 YSLEER. V shed 0 bases and J shed 4 bases, with 8 bases lying between them. CDR3 amino acids: CASSQEAGPDTQYF. The CDR3 region has the DNA TGCGCCAGCAGCCAAGAGGCAGGGCCAGATACGCAGTATTTT.

J is TRBJ1-2 and V is TRBV28; weak D call: TRBD1 (5 bases). The germline V gene encodes CDR1 MDHEN and CDR2 SYDVKM. This CDR3 has 15 amino acids. The V and J ends lost 5 bases and 4 bases respectively, with 17 bases between them. CDR3 DNA sequence: TGTGCCAGCAGTCTCCAGGGATTTTTCCTCTATGGCTACACCTTC. Encoded protein: CASSLQGFFLYGYTF.

The V and J genes are TRBV4-1 and TRBJ2-7; TRBD2 is a possible D gene (5 bases). Looked up from germline, CDR1 is MGHRA and CDR2 is YSYEKL. Trimming shortened V by 0 bases and J by 4 bases, and 13 bases separated the two germline ends. CDR3 length: 15 amino acids. The CDR3 DNA is TGCGCCAGCAGCCAAGATCAAGCGGATTTTTACGAGCAGTACTTC. Amino acid sequence: CASSQDQADFYEQYF.

The chain is built from TRBV28 and TRBJ1-2; 7 nucleotides agree with TRBD1. From germline, CDR1 is MDHEN and CDR2 SYDVKM. V lost 7 bases to trimming and J lost 2 bases; unmatched junction nucleotides: 1. CDR3 length equals 12 residues. The DNA for the CDR3 is TGTGCCAGCACAGGGGGGAACTATGGCTACACCTTC. It encodes CASTGGNYGYTF.

This chain connects TRBV6-4 to TRBJ1-5, with unresolved D. V gave up 2 bases and J gave up 3 bases, with 20 bases separating them. This CDR3 has 18 residues. Germline loops: CDR1 MRHNA, CDR2 SNTAGT. CDR3 bases: TGTGCCAGCAGTGACGATTCCTTAATTCCCGTTCCCAATCAGCCCCAGCATTTT. Residues: CASSDDSLIPVPNQPQHF.

CDR3 nucleotide sequence: TGTGCCAGCAGTGAAGGCCTAGCAGTAACAGATACGCAGTATTTT. Its protein product is CASSEGLAVTDTQYF. V is TRBV2 and J is TRBJ2-3; D is perhaps TRBD2 (5 bases). The germline V and J ends were trimmed by 1 base and 3 bases, with 11 bases remaining between them. This CDR3 has 15 residues. Germline V gene data show CDR1 as SNHLY and CDR2 as FYNNEI.

The genes are TRBV4-2 and TRBJ2-7; either TRBD1 or TRBD2 may fit D (6 bases each). This CDR3 has 14 residues. Trimming took 1 base from V and 3 from J, leaving 10 bases between them. Germline CDR1 reads LGHNA; CDR2 reads YNFKEQ. The CDR3 nucleotides are TGTGCCAGCAGCCAAGGCCGGGGGCTCTACGAGCAGTACTTC. Its protein product is CASSQGRGLYEQYF.

This chain joins TRBV21-1 and TRBJ2-3; the tabulated D call, TRBD1, remains unverified against the DNA. TRBV21-1 constitutes a pseudogene. The length of the CDR3 is 15 residues. This CDR3 reads CASSKVDNGTDTQYF. The CDR3 DNA is TGTGCCAGCAGCAAAGTGGACAACGGGACAGATACGCAGTATTTT.

The genes are TRBV7-9 and TRBJ2-1; D unresolved. V shed 6 bases and J shed 8 bases, with 14 bases lying between them. Germline lookup yields CDR1 SEHNR and CDR2 FQNEAQ (reference sequence). The CDR3 is made up of 13 amino acids. The CDR3 region is CASRRTETDEQFF. The CDR3, as DNA: TGTGCCAGCAGGCGTACCGAAACGGATGAGCAGTTCTTC.

The gene calls are TRBV6-6 and TRBJ1-5; maybe TRBD1 (5 bases). Germline-derived CDR1 and CDR2 are MNHNY and SVGAGI (reference sequence). The V end lost 2 bases, the J end lost 2 bases, and 13 bases lay between the germline ends. CDR3 length: 16 residues. This CDR3 reads CASSYGTAWGNQPQHF. The CDR3 nucleotides are TGTGCCAGCAGTTACGGGACCGCCTGGGGCAATCAGCCCCAGCATTTT.

The chain carries TRBV5-4 and TRBJ1-5; 7 nucleotides agree with TRBD1. The V segment lost 1 base and the J segment 4 bases; nucleotides outside the gene matches: 2. Germline V gene sequence: CDR1 SGHNT, CDR2 YYREEE (reference sequence). The CDR3 has 14 amino acids. In nucleotides, the CDR3 is TGTGCCAGCAGCTTGTCAGGGGGAAATCAGCCCCAGCATTTT. Protein: CASSLSGGNQPQHF.

The rearrangement joins TRBV7-2 to TRBJ2-7; 11 bases are shared with TRBD2. J was trimmed by 0 bases and V by 4 bases; bases with no gene match: 5. CDR1 and CDR2 (germline): SGHTA, FQGNSA. The CDR3 totals 16 residues. The CDR3 here is CASSSSGGHSSYEQYF. Here the CDR3 DNA reads TGTGCCAGCAGCTCTAGCGGGGGGCATAGCTCCTACGAGCAGTACTTC.

In its sample, this clone was seen once. The genes are TRBV7-3 and TRBJ2-5, with D possibly being TRBD1 or TRBD2 (5 bases each). This CDR3 is 14 amino acids long. CDR1 is SGHTA and CDR2 is FQGTGA in the germline V gene. The germline V and J ends were trimmed by 3 bases and 0 bases, with 8 bases remaining between them. The chain's CDR3 is CASSFGGNQETQYF. The DNA for the CDR3 is TGTGCCAGCAGCTTTGGGGGAAACCAAGAGACCCAGTACTTC.

With regard to this clone: An end of the junction does not agree with germline; a read error may underlie this. The chain carries TRBV7-7 and TRBJ1-2, with 9 nucleotides matching TRBD1. Looked up from germline, CDR1 is SSHAT and CDR2 is FNYEAQ (reference sequence). The CDR3 sequence is 15 residues long. The CDR3 spells CASSPMGTGPYGYTF. In DNA form, the CDR3 reads TGTGCTAGCAGCCCCATGGGGACAGGGCCCTATGGCTACACCTTC.